These 23 T cell receptor beta chains came from one sample sequenced in a study of blood T cell repertoires in COVID-19. TCRdb keeps only in-frame clones here, not all; method: immunoSEQ multiplex PCR. The table lists approximately 240,000 clones, more than 65% of them singletons. Sequencing input: peripheral blood. Receptors originate from a middle-aged woman with active or convalescent COVID-19.

Many counts were recorded for this clone. The rearrangement joins TRBV13 to TRBJ2-1; 13 bases match TRBD2. The ends lost 2 bases at V and 6 bases at J; junction bases unmatched: 10. Germline CDR1 PRHDT, CDR2 FYEKMQ (reference sequence). This CDR3 contains 18 residues. The CDR3 region is CASSLLTSGGQPRNEQFF. The CDR3 DNA sequence: TGTGCCAGCAGCTTATTGACTAGCGGGGGGCAACCGCGCAATGAGCAGTTCTTC. Full variable domain (missing parts from reference TRBV13 and TRBJ2-1): AAGVIQSPRHLIKEKRETATLKCYPIPRHDTVYWYQQGPGQDPQFLISFYEKMQSDKGSIPDRFSAQQFSDYHSELNMSSLELGDSALYFCASSLLTSGGQPRNEQFFGPGTRLTVL.

This clone was counted a few times. The chain employs TRBV3-1 (or the pseudogene TRBV3-2) and TRBJ1-1, with 7 bases fitting TRBD1. Germline loops: CDR1 LGHDT, CDR2 YNNKEL (reference sequence). The CDR3 spans 14 residues. V lost 3 bases, J lost 4 bases, and 5 bases stayed unmatched. This CDR3 reads CASSQTGTGTEAFF. In DNA, the CDR3 is TGTGCCAGCAGCCAGACAGGGACGGGCACTGAAGCTTTCTTT.

The chain recombines TRBV7-9 with TRBJ1-2; perhaps TRBD1 as D (5 bases). The CDR3 contains 14 residues. In germline, CDR1 is SEHNR, CDR2 FQNEAQ (reference sequence). V was shortened by 4 bases and J by 6 bases, with 15 bases between the two germline ends. The CDR3 nucleotides read TGTGCCAGCAGCTATTCCAGGGAGGGCCATGGCTACACCTTC. This codes for CASSYSREGHGYTF.

The chain is built from TRBV5-1 and TRBJ1-1; D is uncertain. The V and J ends lost 2 bases and 3 bases respectively, with 11 bases between them. CDR1 and CDR2 (germline): SGHRS, YFSETQ. CDR3 size: 14 residues. The CDR3 reads CASSFRYGDTEAFF. In DNA, the CDR3 is TGCGCCAGCAGCTTTAGGTACGGGGACACTGAAGCTTTCTTT.

The genes are TRBV11-1 and TRBJ2-1; TRBD2 agrees at 10 bases. The CDR3 consists of 15 residues. CDR1 and CDR2 from the germline V gene are SGHAT and FQDESV (reference sequence). The V gene end was trimmed by 5 bases and the J gene end by 5 bases; junction bases not matched to a gene: 6. The CDR3 DNA follows: TGTGCCAGCAGCCCCCGTCTAGCGGGGGACAATGAGCAGTTCTTC. Its translation is CASSPRLAGDNEQFF. Supplemented by reference TRBV11-1 and TRBJ2-1, the full variable domain reads EAEVAQSPRYKITEKSQAVAFWCDPISGHATLYWYRQILGQGPELLVQFQDESVVDDSQLPKDRFSAERLKGVDSTLKIQPAELGDSAMYLCASSPRLAGDNEQFFGPGTRLTVL.

J is TRBJ1-1 and V is TRBV29-1; D not resolved. Trimming cost V 6 bases and J 2 bases, with 13 bases left between them. Germline V lookup: CDR1 SQVTM, CDR2 ANQGSEA. The CDR3 spans 13 residues. This chain's CDR3 is CSVTRVSNTEAFF. The CDR3, as DNA: TGCAGCGTCACGAGGGTTTCTAACACTGAAGCTTTCTTT.

V is TRBV5-6 and J is TRBJ2-3; 8 nucleotides line up with TRBD2. Germline V CDR1 and CDR2: SGHDT, YYEEEE. The CDR3 length is 17 residues. J lost 2 bases, V lost 1 base, and 9 bases had no gene match. This CDR3 is CASSLPRSGAITDTQYF. In DNA form, the CDR3 reads TGTGCCAGCAGCTTGCCCCGTAGCGGGGCGATCACAGATACGCAGTATTTT.

The table lists this clone with a few counts. The rearrangement joins TRBV28 to TRBJ1-3; TRBD1 matches at 9 bases. The CDR3 spans 14 residues. Losses at the gene ends were 5 bases for V and 4 bases for J; bases not matched to a gene: 3. Germline-derived CDR1 and CDR2 are MDHEN and SYDVKM. This CDR3 reads CASSNRGPGNTIYF. CDR3 coding DNA: TGTGCCAGCAGTAACAGGGGGCCCGGAAACACCATATATTTT.

The chain couples TRBV7-9 to TRBJ1-3; 7 bases align to TRBD1. The junction had 5 bases not matched to a gene; V was cut back by 6 bases and J by 0 bases. The CDR3 has 15 amino acids. CDR1 is SEHNR and CDR2 is FQNEAQ in the germline V gene (reference sequence). The DNA of the CDR3 is TGTGCCAGCAGGGGCACAGGGGCCTCTGGAAACACCATATATTTT. Translation gives CASRGTGASGNTIYF.

The gene calls are TRBV9 and TRBJ2-3; 10 bases line up with TRBD2. Trimming cost V 1 base and J 0 bases; bases outside gene matches: 5. The CDR3 length is 17 residues. Germline V gives CDR1 SGDLS, CDR2 YYNGEE. CDR3 coding DNA: TGTGCCAGCAGCGTAAAACCTAGCGGGGGTAGCACAGATACGCAGTATTTT. This translates into CASSVKPSGGSTDTQYF.

Regarding this clone: This sample includes further DNA sequences coding for the same CDR3. The chain couples TRBV6-5 to TRBJ1-5, with 8 bases that match TRBD1. Germline CDR1 and CDR2: MNHEY and SVGAGI. The CDR3 has 12 amino acids. V shed 6 bases, J shed 5 bases, and the junction held 0 bases outside the gene matches. CDR3 amino acids: CASRTGDQPQHF. Written as DNA, the CDR3 is TGTGCCAGCAGGACAGGGGATCAGCCCCAGCATTTT.

This clone is a singleton in its sample. The rearrangement links TRBV7-9 to TRBJ1-3; D may be TRBD1 (5 bases). This CDR3 has 15 residues. Germline CDR1 reads SEHNR; CDR2 reads FQNEAQ (reference sequence). V was shortened by 1 base and J by 0 bases, with 7 bases between the two germline ends. The DNA of the CDR3 is TGTGCCAGCAGCTTAGACAGGAGCTCTGGAAACACCATATATTTT. The encoded protein is CASSLDRSSGNTIYF.

A note on this clone: The same CDR3 can be traced to other DNA sequences in this sample. The chain recombines TRBV7-3 with TRBJ2-3, with TRBD2 matching 8 bases. Germline CDR1 is SGHTA and CDR2 is FQGTGA. V dropped 0 bases and J dropped 3; count of bases not matched to a gene: 5. This CDR3 has 16 residues. The CDR3 is CASSLTPRGGTDTQYF. CDR3 bases: TGTGCCAGCAGCTTAACGCCCCGGGGGGGGACAGATACGCAGTATTTT.

This rearrangement joins TRBV3-1 (or the pseudogene TRBV3-2) to TRBJ1-2; D remains ambiguous. The CDR3 is made up of 14 amino acids. Germline assignment: CDR1 LGHDT and CDR2 YNNKEL (reference sequence). The V gene lost 7 bases and the J gene lost 4 bases, with 16 bases spanning the gap. The CDR3 loop is CASTTVPGGYGYTF. The CDR3 DNA reads TGTGCCAGCACCACGGTTCCTGGTGGCTATGGCTACACCTTC.

The rearrangement links TRBV10-3 to TRBJ1-5; D not certain. Germline CDR1 and CDR2: ENHRY and SYGVKD. Trimming took off 10 bases at V and 4 bases at J, with 14 bases between the two ends. The CDR3 runs to 13 residues. CDR3 nucleotide sequence: TGTGCCACCCTGGCCGGGGAGAATCAGCCCCAGCATTTT. This encodes CATLAGENQPQHF.

The chain combines TRBV5-5 with TRBJ2-1, with 8 bases fitting TRBD1. Germline V lookup: CDR1 SGHKS, CDR2 YYEKEE (reference sequence). J was trimmed by 7 bases and V by 7 bases; bases with no gene match: 13. The CDR3 is 15 residues long. CDR3 in amino acids: CASGQGVEVRNEQFF. CDR3 sequence (DNA): TGTGCCAGCGGACAGGGCGTAGAGGTGAGGAATGAGCAGTTCTTC.

The J gene is TRBJ1-2, the V gene TRBV2; TRBD1 matches at 7 bases. Germline V gene data show CDR1 as SNHLY and CDR2 as FYNNEI. The J segment lost 4 bases and the V segment lost 7 bases, leaving 12 bases of the junction unmatched. The length of the CDR3 is 15 residues. Here the CDR3 DNA reads TGTGCCAGCACCGAACCCGGGACAGATAGCTATGGCTACACCTTC. It is translated as CASTEPGTDSYGYTF.

This clone was detected once. The rearrangement links TRBV19 to TRBJ2-2; the D is unclear. V lost 5 bases and J lost 5, with 9 bases in between. CDR3 length: 13 residues. The germline gives CDR1 LNHDA, CDR2 SQIVND (reference sequence). CDR3: CASSADATGELFF. The CDR3 DNA is TGTGCCAGTAGTGCTGATGCGACCGGGGAGCTGTTTTTT.

The V call is TRBV11-2, the J call TRBJ1-2; TRBD1 aligns across 7 bases. CDR1 and CDR2 (germline): SGHAT, FQNNGV. This CDR3 is 14 amino acids long. V trimming: 3 bases; J trimming: 3 bases; junction bases outside the gene matches: 4. The CDR3 DNA follows: TGTGCCAGCAGCTTTACCGGGACAGACTATGGCTACACCTTC. It codes for CASSFTGTDYGYTF.

This clone was recorded only once. The CDR3, as DNA: TGCGCCAGCAGCTTGGTTGGCGGTTATTCCTACGAGCAGTACTTC. Translation: CASSLVGGYSYEQYF. This rearrangement joins TRBV5-1 to TRBJ2-7; D gene unclear. The germline V and J ends were trimmed by 0 bases and 1 base, with 11 bases remaining between them. The CDR3 contains 15 residues. CDR1 is SGHRS, CDR2 YFSETQ, per germline. The entire variable domain, with the rest obtained from reference TRBV5-1 and TRBJ2-7, is as follows: KAGVTQTPRYLIKTRGQQVTLSCSPISGHRSVSWYQQTPGQGLQFLFEYFSETQRNKGNFPGRFSGRQFSNSRSEMNVSTLELGDSALYLCASSLVGGYSYEQYFGPGTRLTVT.

This clone appeared a single time. This sequence joins TRBV10-2 and TRBJ1-4; D remains ambiguous. Germline CDR1 and CDR2: WSHSY and SAAADI. The CDR3 has 13 amino acids. Trimming shortened V by 8 bases and J by 4 bases, and 11 bases separated the two germline ends. The CDR3 nucleotides read TGCGCCAGCGGAACAGCCTATAATGAAAAACTGTTTTTT. Translated: CASGTAYNEKLFF.

This clone was recorded once. This rearrangement joins TRBV5-1 to TRBJ1-2, with D possibly being TRBD1 (5 bases). Germline V CDR1 and CDR2: SGHRS, YFSETQ. Trimming pared 4 bases from V and 2 bases from J, leaving 12 bases between. This CDR3 region has 14 residues. Written as DNA, the CDR3 is TGCGCCAGCAGCGGGCAGGGAGGGAACTATGGCTACACCTTC. Protein product: CASSGQGGNYGYTF.

V gene TRBV5-4 combines with J gene TRBJ1-1, with 8 bases aligning to TRBD1. The CDR3 has 15 residues. J lost 5 bases, V lost 3 bases, and 9 bases had no gene match. Germline CDR1 is SGHNT and CDR2 is YYREEE (reference sequence). CDR3 protein: CASSYGTGVGTEAFF. The CDR3, as DNA: TGTGCCAGCAGCTACGGGACAGGAGTGGGTACTGAAGCTTTCTTT.